What follows is one T cell receptor (beta chain) and its context. The antigen remains undetermined. This specimen comes from a study of radiation and T cells in renal cell carcinoma. The time point is: blood 4 weeks post-SBRT, at nephrectomy. Treatment of the sample: 15 Gy SBRT to primary tumor, nephrectomy 4 weeks later. Nephrectomy followed 15 Gy stereotactic body radiation by 4 weeks. After SBRT, blood was collected at 2 and 4 weeks, plus baseline. The tumor was a clear cell renal cell carcinoma. Notes on the study in general: From baseline, blood top tumor clonotypes peaked at 2 weeks post-radiation.

Germline trimming cut 7 bases from V and 1 base from J; bases unmatched to any gene: 4. The CDR3 covers 14 residues. Germline CDR1 and CDR2: MNHNY and SVGAGI (reference sequence). Data came from immunoSEQ multiplex PCR; TCRdb stores just in-frame clones and leaves some out. This table has about 86,000 clones, 70% to 90% appearing once. The chain links TRBV6-6 to TRBJ2-4; 7 bases line up with TRBD1. The TCR was taken from a man between 50 and 59 years old with renal cell carcinoma. Sequences were derived from blood, sampled from a patient whose treatment included radiotherapy and nephrectomy. The CDR3 coding sequence is TGTGCCAGCAATCTACAGGGGGCCAAAAACATTCAGTACTTC. As protein: CASNLQGAKNIQYF.